The sequence of this TCR beta chain was determined in a study of response to subunit inactivated influenza vaccine. TCRdb re-called the RT-PCR reads with MiXCR, one entry per CDR3 protein. Of around 790,000 distinct CDR3 sequences in the sample, roughly 20% were seen once. Germline values: CDR1 PRHDT, CDR2 FYEKMQ (reference sequence). V was clipped by 4 bases and J by 6 bases; unmatched bases: 9. CDR3 size: 16 residues. The study, taken as a whole, reports: Authors proposed each seasonal influenza vaccination draws in few new T cells.

The sample holds a few counts of this clonotype. As yet, its antigen is unknown. This material consisted of PBMCs from blood, taken 4 to 6 days after vaccination. The receptor's source is a man over 45 who received an inactivated influenza vaccine. The J gene is TRBJ2-3, the V gene TRBV13, with TRBD2 matching over 11 bases. DNA for the CDR3: TGTGCCAGCAGCTCCTATAGCGGGAGGGCGTGGGATACGCAGTATTTT. Translation: CASSSYSGRAWDTQYF.